Below, 15 T cell receptor beta chains from the same sample are listed, as sequenced in a study of blood T cell repertoires in COVID-19. The assay was immunoSEQ multiplex PCR, and TCRdb's table has in-frame clones only and misses some. This sample has 140,000 to 150,000 clones, with 80% found just once. Input material: peripheral blood. Source of these receptors: a man in his 70s who had recovered from COVID-19.

The V call is TRBV5-4, the J call TRBJ1-4; D may be TRBD1 (5 bases). The CDR3 contains 14 residues. The germline gives CDR1 SGHNT, CDR2 YYREEE (reference sequence). The V and J ends lost 5 bases and 5 bases respectively, with 13 bases between them. CDR3 loop: CASSYDSKNEKLFF. For the CDR3, the DNA is TGTGCCAGCAGTTACGACAGCAAAAATGAAAAACTGTTTTTT.

The chain has TRBV5-6 and TRBJ1-6; 7 nucleotides line up with TRBD1. With V trimmed by 4 bases and J by 7 bases, 14 bases remained unmatched. CDR3 length equals 17 residues. Germline values: CDR1 SGHDT, CDR2 YYEEEE. The CDR3 DNA reads as TGTGCCAGCAGCCGTGACAGGGCCTTCTCAGGAAATTCACCCCTCCACTTT. Translation: CASSRDRAFSGNSPLHF.

V is TRBV7-2 and J is TRBJ1-4; 7 nucleotides match TRBD1. Germline V lookup: CDR1 SGHTA, CDR2 FQGNSA. V gave up 1 base and J gave up 6 bases; unmatched junction bases: 5. The CDR3 runs 15 residues. The CDR3 DNA reads as TGTGCCAGCAGCTTAGGGGGCAGGGGGGATGAAAAACTGTTTTTT. This translates into CASSLGGRGDEKLFF.

The rearrangement uses TRBV5-5 and TRBJ2-7; a possible D gene is TRBD1 (5 bases). The CDR3 length is 15 residues. The V end lost 6 bases, the J end lost 3 bases, and 19 bases lay between the germline ends. CDR1 is SGHKS, CDR2 YYEKEE, per germline (reference sequence). In DNA, the CDR3 is TGTGCCAGCACCCTATGGCAGGACACCTTCTACGAGCAGTACTTC. This codes for CASTLWQDTFYEQYF.

The CDR3 reads CASGWGRDVEAFF. The CDR3 coding sequence is TGTGCCAGCGGTTGGGGCAGAGACGTTGAAGCTTTCTTT. The chain has TRBV7-2 and TRBJ1-1; D might be TRBD1 (5 bases). CDR3 length: 13 amino acids. Germline V lookup: CDR1 SGHTA, CDR2 FQGNSA. V was trimmed by 8 bases and J by 7 bases, leaving 17 bases between them.

The CDR3 DNA reads TGCGCCAGCAGCAGGGGACTAGCGGGGGGCACAGATACGCAGTATTTT. Translated, it gives CASSRGLAGGTDTQYF. The chain joins TRBV5-1 to TRBJ2-3; 14 bases agree with TRBD2. This CDR3 has 16 residues. After removal of 4 bases from V and 1 base from J, the junction contained 2 bases not matched to a gene. Germline CDR1 and CDR2: SGHRS and YFSETQ.

The gene calls are TRBV25-1 and TRBJ2-5, with 7 bases lining up with TRBD1. The J segment lost 1 base and the V segment lost 1 base, leaving 6 bases of the junction unmatched. Germline loops: CDR1 MGHDK, CDR2 SYGVNS. The CDR3 has 16 residues. The CDR3 here is CASSEFMGQLQETQYF. The DNA of the CDR3 is TGTGCCAGCAGTGAATTCATGGGACAGCTCCAAGAGACCCAGTACTTC.

The genes are TRBV15 and TRBJ2-3, with TRBD1 matching 8 bases. This CDR3 has 16 residues. The junction had 5 bases not matched to a gene; V was cut back by 1 base and J by 2 bases. CDR1 and CDR2 (germline): LNHNV, YYDKDF (reference sequence). The DNA for the CDR3 is TGTGCCACCAGCAGAGGGACAGGGCTCGACACAGATACGCAGTATTTT. As protein: CATSRGTGLDTDTQYF.

The rearrangement uses TRBV7-8 and TRBJ2-3, with 8 bases matching TRBD2. CDR1 and CDR2 (germline): SGHVS, FQNEAQ. The CDR3 totals 18 residues. V lost 4 bases to trimming and J lost 0 bases; unmatched junction nucleotides: 12. The CDR3 nucleotides are TGTGCCAGCAGCTCCCCCCGAAAAGCGGGAGTTAGCACAGATACGCAGTATTTT. Its translation: CASSSPRKAGVSTDTQYF.

The V and J genes are TRBV7-6 and TRBJ2-2; 9 bases match TRBD2. V gave up 5 bases and J gave up 6 bases; unmatched junction bases: 10. CDR3 length: 16 amino acids. The germline CDR1 and CDR2 sequences are SGHVS and FNYEAQ. CDR3 sequence (DNA): TGTGCCAGCAGCCCCGGGCGAAGCGGGAGGCCCGGGGAGCTGTTTTTT. Its protein is CASSPGRSGRPGELFF.

The gene calls are TRBV9 and TRBJ1-3; TRBD1 matches at 9 bases. V lost 4 bases and J lost 0; bases outside the gene matches: 11. Per the germline V gene, CDR1 is SGDLS and CDR2 is YYNGEE. The CDR3 extends over 18 amino acids. The CDR3, as DNA: TGTGCCAGCAGCCTCCGGGACAGGGATTTGGGCTCTGGAAACACCATATATTTT. Protein product: CASSLRDRDLGSGNTIYF.

The V call is TRBV12-3 or TRBV12-4, the J call TRBJ1-2; 8 nucleotides match TRBD1. The CDR3 totals 13 residues. V lost 2 bases, J lost 7 bases, and 3 bases stayed unmatched. DNA for the CDR3: TGTGCCAGCAGTTTACAGGGGGCTCGTGGCTACACCTTC. Translation gives CASSLQGARGYTF.

The V call is TRBV2, the J call TRBJ2-3, with 8 bases identical to TRBD1. The V gene end was trimmed by 3 bases and the J gene end by 3 bases; junction bases not matched to a gene: 5. Germline V gene lookup returns CDR1 SNHLY and CDR2 FYNNEI. The CDR3 is 15 residues long. The CDR3 here is CASSDGQGATDTQYF. The CDR3, as DNA: TGTGCCAGCAGTGATGGGCAGGGGGCAACAGATACGCAGTATTTT.

The chain couples TRBV3-1 (or the pseudogene TRBV3-2) to TRBJ1-2, with 9 bases matching TRBD1. Germline CDR1 LGHDT, CDR2 YNNKEL (reference sequence). Losses at the gene ends were 4 bases for V and 2 bases for J; bases not matched to a gene: 5. The CDR3 runs to 15 residues. The CDR3 reads CASSPGTGRNYGYTF. DNA of the CDR3: TGTGCCAGCAGCCCAGGGACAGGGAGGAACTATGGCTACACCTTC.

The chain carries TRBV4-3 and TRBJ2-1, with 7 bases that match TRBD2. CDR3 length: 18 amino acids. V shed 4 bases and J 0 bases; nucleotides not matched to a gene: 12. Germline lookup yields CDR1 LGHNA and CDR2 YSLEER. The DNA of the CDR3 is TGCGCCAGCAGCCGAGACGTAGCGGGCCCAAGCTCCTACAATGAGCAGTTCTTC. Translating gives CASSRDVAGPSSYNEQFF.